This T cell receptor (beta chain) was obtained from a study of shared clonotypes between healthy human individuals. In the case of this clone: Other DNA sequences in the sample encode the same CDR3.

CDR1 is SGHRS, CDR2 YFSETQ, per germline. The CDR3 extends over 12 amino acids. V was shortened by 2 bases and J by 5 bases, with 7 bases between the two germline ends. Generated by immunoSEQ multiplex PCR, the TCRdb table keeps only in-frame clones and is missing some. Of 2 million to 2.5 million clones listed, more than 80% were seen once; the top ten hold roughly 0.36%. This TCR was sampled from a man younger than 35 in good health. Some clones in this sample may be carry-over from other donors' samples. V is TRBV5-1 and J is TRBJ1-1; D unclear. The sequenced material came from naive CD4+ T cells from PBMCs. Subset: CD45RA+ positively selected. CDR3 protein: CASSLSGTEAFF. The CDR3 DNA follows: TGCGCCAGCAGCTTAAGTGGGACTGAAGCTTTCTTT.